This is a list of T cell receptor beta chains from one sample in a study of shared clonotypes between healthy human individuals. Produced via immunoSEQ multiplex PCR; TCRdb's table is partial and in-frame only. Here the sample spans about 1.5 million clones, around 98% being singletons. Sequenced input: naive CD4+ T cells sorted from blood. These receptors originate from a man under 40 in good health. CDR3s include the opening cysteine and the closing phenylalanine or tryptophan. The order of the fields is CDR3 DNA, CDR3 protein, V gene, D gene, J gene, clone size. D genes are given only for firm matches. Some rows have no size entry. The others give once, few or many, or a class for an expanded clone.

CDR3nt: TGTGCCAGCAGTGGTGGACGGATCTATGGCTACACCTTC
CDR3aa: CASSGGRIYGYTF
v_gene: TRBV2
d_gene: -
j_gene: TRBJ1-2
abundance: few

CDR3nt: TGCGCCAGCAGCCGAGGACCTAGCTCCTACAATGAGCAGTTCTTC
CDR3aa: CASSRGPSSYNEQFF
v_gene: TRBV5-1
d_gene: -
j_gene: TRBJ2-1
abundance: -

CDR3nt: TGTGCCAGCAGCGCAGGGACAGATACGCAGTATTTT
CDR3aa: CASSAGTDTQYF
v_gene: TRBV2
d_gene: -
j_gene: TRBJ2-3
abundance: -

CDR3nt: TGTGCCAGCAGCTTGAGGCAGGGGCTCGGCAATCAGCCCCAGCATTTT
CDR3aa: CASSLRQGLGNQPQHF
v_gene: TRBV5-6
d_gene: -
j_gene: TRBJ1-5
abundance: -

CDR3nt: TGTGCCAGCTCACCTGGAACCTCCCTGAACGAGCAGTACTTC
CDR3aa: CASSPGTSLNEQYF
v_gene: TRBV18
d_gene: -
j_gene: TRBJ2-7
abundance: -

CDR3nt: TGTGCCAGCAGCCCTCTCCTCCGGGGTAAAGAGACCCAGTACTTC
CDR3aa: CASSPLLRGKETQYF
v_gene: TRBV6-5
d_gene: -
j_gene: TRBJ2-5
abundance: -

CDR3nt: TGTGCCAGCAGTTTAGGTAACAGTCATTCAAACTATGGCTACACCTTC
CDR3aa: CASSLGNSHSNYGYTF
v_gene: TRBV27
d_gene: -
j_gene: TRBJ1-2
abundance: -

CDR3nt: TGTGCCAGCAGTTACACGCAGGGTGACACTGAAGCTTTCTTT
CDR3aa: CASSYTQGDTEAFF
v_gene: TRBV6-6
d_gene: -
j_gene: TRBJ1-1
abundance: -

CDR3nt: TGTGCCAGCTCACCACAGGAGAACTATGGCTACACCTTC
CDR3aa: CASSPQENYGYTF
v_gene: TRBV18
d_gene: -
j_gene: TRBJ1-2
abundance: -

CDR3nt: TGTGCCACGCGCCGACAGGTCGGCACAGATACGCAGTATTTT
CDR3aa: CATRRQVGTDTQYF
v_gene: TRBV10-3
d_gene: -
j_gene: TRBJ2-3
abundance: -

CDR3nt: TGTGCCAGCAGTTTATCGATACAGGGGATTTATGGCTACACCTTC
CDR3aa: CASSLSIQGIYGYTF
v_gene: TRBV27
d_gene: TRBD1
j_gene: TRBJ1-2
abundance: -

CDR3nt: TGTGCCAGCAGCGTAGCTAAGGGGGCAGTTGGCTACACCTTC
CDR3aa: CASSVAKGAVGYTF
v_gene: TRBV9
d_gene: TRBD1
j_gene: TRBJ1-2
abundance: -

CDR3nt: TGTGCCAGCAGAGGTCGGGCCGGGGAGCTGTTTTTT
CDR3aa: CASRGRAGELFF
v_gene: TRBV28
d_gene: -
j_gene: TRBJ2-2
abundance: -

CDR3nt: TGTGCCAGCAGCCGTCATCCCCTGGGGGGGGGAATGGATGAGCAGTACTTC
CDR3aa: CASSRHPLGGGMDEQYF
v_gene: TRBV27
d_gene: TRBD2
j_gene: TRBJ2-7
abundance: -

CDR3nt: TGTGCCAGCAGCGTAGCGGGGACAGGGGTGAACACTGAAGCTTTCTTT
CDR3aa: CASSVAGTGVNTEAFF
v_gene: TRBV9
d_gene: TRBD1
j_gene: TRBJ1-1
abundance: -

CDR3nt: TGTGCCAGCAGCTTAGGTATAGGAGTAACTGGAAACACCATATATTTT
CDR3aa: CASSLGIGVTGNTIYF
v_gene: TRBV7-9
d_gene: -
j_gene: TRBJ1-3
abundance: -

CDR3nt: TGTGCCAGCAGTACGACCCCGGGACTTTTGGACCTACGGGGGCAGTACTTC
CDR3aa: CASSTTPGLLDLRGQYF
v_gene: TRBV28
d_gene: -
j_gene: TRBJ2-7
abundance: -